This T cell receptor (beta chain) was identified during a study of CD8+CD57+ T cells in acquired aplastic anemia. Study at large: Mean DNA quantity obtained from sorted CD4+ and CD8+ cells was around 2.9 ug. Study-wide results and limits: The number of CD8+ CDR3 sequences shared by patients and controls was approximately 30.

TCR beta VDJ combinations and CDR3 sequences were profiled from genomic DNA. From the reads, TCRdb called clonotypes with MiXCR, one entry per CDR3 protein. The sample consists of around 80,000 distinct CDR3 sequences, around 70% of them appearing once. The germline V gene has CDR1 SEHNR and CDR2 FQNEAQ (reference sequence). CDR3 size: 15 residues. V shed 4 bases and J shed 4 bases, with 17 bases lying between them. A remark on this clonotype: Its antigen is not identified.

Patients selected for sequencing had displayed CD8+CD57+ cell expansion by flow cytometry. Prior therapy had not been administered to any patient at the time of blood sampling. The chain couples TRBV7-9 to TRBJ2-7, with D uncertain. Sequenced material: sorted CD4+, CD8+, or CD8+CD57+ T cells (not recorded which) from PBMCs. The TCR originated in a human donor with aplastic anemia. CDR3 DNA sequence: TGTGCCAGCAGCTCGCTCGGTACAGTAGGTTACGAGCAGTACTTC. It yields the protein CASSSLGTVGYEQYF.